The TCR beta chain described here comes from a study of blood T cell repertoires in COVID-19 (dated by TCRdb to about 2020). Looking at the study overall: Samples covering the acute and convalescent phases of COVID-19 were provided by collaborators in the United States, Italy and Spain. Sample metadata almost always included a de-identified subject ID, COVID-19 status, age in years and sex. Samples came from the ongoing ImmuneRACE study (first 160 participants) plus 1,254 subjects from 6 global collaborators. Deeply sampled blood TCRbeta repertoires from subjects exposed to, actively infected with, or recovered from COVID-19 were included in the dataset. The prospective study material was composed of cDNA or gDNA derived from T cells, B-cell-depleted T cells, or PBMCs. The repertoires were released in a freely available public database meant as a resource for research on the immune response to SARS-CoV-2. Where available, HLA class I and class II types were taken from metadata supplied by the sample provider and were not determined by assay-based typing.

V lost 3 bases and J lost 9 bases; the stretch between them is 15 bases long. The germline V gene specifies SNHLY as CDR1 and FYNNEI as CDR2. From the cysteine up to the phenylalanine, the CDR3 has a length of 15 residues. The kept DNA is CDR3 alone, 45 bases in frame from the first base. Broader findings and caveats from the paper: The quantity of clinical and demographic metadata differed by source and by participant and was supplied without curation.

Comment on this clone: Its antigen is not yet known. It has no much larger one-base neighbor in the sample; base qualities were not kept.

Collaborating institutions collected whole blood in K2EDTA tubes following their own protocols. For TCRbeta analysis, collaborators shipped samples as frozen whole blood, isolated PBMCs, or DNA extracted from either of those sample types. TCRbeta CDR3 regions were amplified from genomic DNA using the immunoSEQ Assay, a bias-controlled multiplex PCR. The study's processing was this. The number of nucleated cells in each sample was estimated by amplification of reference gene primers within the assay. To quantify the absolute abundance of each unique TCRbeta CDR3 rearrangement, sequence reads were collapsed and filtered. For each sample, productive Simpson clonality was calculated as the square root of Simpson's diversity index over productive rearrangements. The table was pulled from immuneACCESS by TCRdb, which kept in-frame rearrangements only. Such tables lose some clones; where checked, under half of the loss comes from unresolved V genes, and the rest has no known cause. V, J and clone size are taken as reported in that table, and D and trimming were inferred from the DNA itself. The sample table shows about 90,000 clones, and almost 95% are seen once. Approximately 6% of the sample rests with the top ten.

The source of this sequence is an older woman with active COVID-19. The V gene is TRBV2 and the J gene is TRBJ1-6; matching of 6 bases hints at TRBD1 as the D gene. Source material: peripheral blood. The nucleotide sequence reads TGTGCCAGCAGTGAGGAGACAGGTTTTGGTTCACCCCTCCACTTT. Translated, this is CASSEETGFGSPLHF.